The TCR beta chain described here comes from a study of graft-versus-host responses after intestinal transplantation (dated by TCRdb to 2020 to 2022). With regard to the full study: Multivisceral, liver-intestinal, or isolated intestinal transplants were received by the recipients. After intestinal transplantation, graft-versus-host and host-versus-graft alloreactive T cell clones were followed in the graft, circulation and bone marrow using bulk TCR-beta CDR3 sequencing. Donor T cell macrochimerism was defined as a peak of at least 4% donor T cells among recipient peripheral blood mononuclear cells. To identify alloreactive clones, pre-transplant mixed lymphocyte reaction products were sequenced and then compared with unstimulated pre-transplant donor and recipient T cells. Every recipient was given anti-thymocyte globulin induction, followed by roughly 3 years of maintenance tacrolimus and steroids. A cohort of fewer than 25 intestinal transplant recipients, including one retransplant, was enrolled, and 3 patients lacking pretransplant specimens were excluded. Rather than going through the commercial service, samples from a few later patients were sequenced in-house on an Illumina MiSeq and processed with MiXCR. The full study reports these points: Early after transplant, declines in HvG clones were associated with peak levels of circulating GvH clones. Patients with donor T cell macrochimerism had high GvH to HvG T cell clonal ratios in their allografts. GvH clones were detected in recipient bone marrow, and some appeared earlier in ileal mucosa or blood, consistent with an intestinal mucosal origin. The conclusions were limited by the relatively low number and heterogeneity of the intestinal transplant patients.

The time point label on this specimen signifies: cells obtained before transplantation from donor or recipient. CD3+CD4+ and CD3+CD8+ populations were FACS-sorted from unstimulated pre-transplant donor and recipient cells taken from spleen or lymph nodes. The germline V gene gives CDR1 as ENHRY and CDR2 as SYGVKD. Including cysteine and phenylalanine, the CDR3 has 13 amino acids. Only CDR3 DNA remains: 39 bases, in frame from the first base. The trim is 4 bases for V and 1 base for J, with a gap of 7 bases between the germline ends. Receptors were amplified or captured by the immunoSEQ multiplex PCR assay. For most patients, genomic DNA was isolated using the Qiagen DNeasy Blood and Tissue Kit and was shipped frozen to Adaptive Biotechnologies for TCR sequencing. High-throughput TCR-beta CDR3 sequencing of genomic DNA from most patients was performed by Adaptive Biotechnologies. The study's processing was this. Adaptive's ImmunoSEQ software supplied the TCR sequencing data for 15 to 20 patients, while MiXCR and VDJtools were used to process a few other patients. To correct CD4 versus CD8 sorting errors, any sequence found in both subsets at a frequency ratio below 5:1 was removed. CDR3 nucleotide sequences shared between donor and recipient were removed because their origin could not be assigned. Alloreactive clones required at least 2-fold expansion over unstimulated cells and minimum CFSE-low frequency of 0.002% (template counts) or 0.001% (read counts). Clones were considered mappable if detected in sequenced pre-transplant spleen, lymph node, or MLR CFSE-low populations of the donor or recipient. Cumulative frequency of alloreactive clones was calculated as a percentage of all sequences weighted by copy number. Held by TCRdb, this immuneACCESS table contains in-frame sequences only and omits some clones. Under half of the omission traces to an unresolved V gene where checked; the cause of the rest is unknown. Clonal size and the V and J genes are those of that table, whereas D and trimming came from the DNA. The sample table shows over 100,000 clones, and over 75% are seen once. The ten largest clones take up roughly 0.9% of the sample.

For this clone: No cognate antigen has been identified for it. The input lacks base qualities; no much larger clone sits a single base away.

The sequences come from unstimulated CD4+ T cells sorted from spleen or lymph node cells, collected before intestinal transplant. The chain joins TRBV10-3 to TRBJ2-5; no D gene call is confident. The clonotype comes from a human donor who received an intestinal transplant. The CDR3 here reads CAISGQVQETQYF. The base sequence is TGTGCCATCAGTGGGCAGGTCCAAGAGACCCAGTACTTC.